A selection of T cell receptor beta chains follows, all from one sample in a study of T cell responses to AZD1222 COVID-19 vaccine. The table came from immunoSEQ multiplex PCR; TCRdb's copy has only in-frame clones and leaves some out. Of about 120,000 clones detected, more than 80% appear once; the ten largest clones hold approximately 5.1%. This material consisted of peripheral blood, taken on day 0 of AZD1222 vaccination. These receptors were obtained from an adult in good health. The conserved cysteine and the conserved F or W are not part of the CDR3 here.

ASSLGPLEQY,TRBJ2-7,TRBV7-9
ASSRDASSYNSPLH,TRBJ1-6,TRBV2
ASSQQGGHYEQY,TRBJ2-7,TRBV7-3
ASSSSPEAYEQY,TRBJ2-7,TRBV11-1
ASSLALGRRGEKLF,TRBJ1-4,TRBV7-9
ASSPLGGQGNQPQH,TRBJ1-5,TRBV27
ASSGGAFSNQPQH,TRBJ1-5,TRBV9
AWSVNSGSSNTGELF,TRBJ2-2,TRBV30
ASSSGQARTTEAF,TRBJ1-1,TRBV11-2
ASSVEGNNSPLH,TRBJ1-6,TRBV9
ASSVAPSSYEQY,TRBJ2-7,TRBV9
ASSLETGLGYT,TRBJ1-2,TRBV5-1
ASSVYEQY,TRBJ2-7,TRBV2
ASSLVGSATRFYTEAF,TRBJ1-1,TRBV11-2
ASYQRAYGYT,TRBJ1-2,TRBV6-5
ASSTRRETQY,TRBJ2-5,TRBV12-3/TRBV12-4
ASSMVTSPQVKLF,TRBJ1-4,TRBV19
ASSLPGQKLAKNIQY,TRBJ2-4,TRBV28
ASSYSADNSPLH,TRBJ1-6,TRBV6-5
ASGQGQDLSPLH,TRBJ1-6,TRBV2
TSSQAQSSGRNEQF,TRBJ2-1,TRBV1
SAGTGGAYNEQF,TRBJ2-1,TRBV29-1
SASVGSPLH,TRBJ1-6,TRBV20-1
ASSSRGFGGDTQY,TRBJ2-3,TRBV6-5
ASRPMGQGGNQPQH,TRBJ1-5,TRBV2
ASSLPGLARPYEQF,TRBJ2-1,TRBV27
ASSPGRVAGYNEQF,TRBJ2-1,TRBV18
ASSRGQGGYGYT,TRBJ1-2,TRBV7-7
SVLTGNYGYT,TRBJ1-2,TRBV29-1
ASREFSAPTDTQY,TRBJ2-3,TRBV27
ASSVRGTNTGELF,TRBJ2-2,TRBV9
AWSPDSNQPQH,TRBJ1-5,TRBV30
ASRDRGSYEQY,TRBJ2-7,TRBV25-1
ASSGPLAANEKLF,TRBJ1-4,TRBV9
ASSDTITTGLNTEAF,TRBJ1-1,TRBV7-8
ASSIGQADTQY,TRBJ2-3,TRBV19
ASSPFAKNIQY,TRBJ2-4,TRBV5-1
ASSSGLGYEQY,TRBJ2-7,TRBV13
ASSREVNTEAF,TRBJ1-1,TRBV2
ASTSGQGNEKLF,TRBJ1-4,TRBV28
ASSGGRYQETQY,TRBJ2-5,TRBV9
ASSRDSGYEQY,TRBJ2-7,TRBV12-3/TRBV12-4
ASSVTGGLYTRYT,TRBJ1-2,TRBV5-6
ATSLGLAGGANTGELF,TRBJ2-2,TRBV15